These T cell receptor beta chains were read from a single sample in a study of pediatric ulcerative colitis. Generated by immunoSEQ multiplex PCR, the TCRdb table keeps only in-frame clones and is missing some. Found here are about 36,000 clones, around three quarters of them singletons; the top ten hold roughly 0.7%. What was sequenced was gut tissue. The receptor source for this set is a boy younger than 18 with moderate ulcerative colitis. Both conserved end residues are part of each CDR3. Fields, in order: clone size, D gene, V gene, J gene, CDR3 DNA, CDR3 protein. D genes are given only for firm matches. Clone size is given for some rows only: seen once, a few or many times, or a class if the clone is expanded.

clone_size: NA
d_call: NA
v_call: TRBV18
j_call: TRBJ2-7
cdr3_nt: TGTGCCAGCTCCCCATTCTCGGGAGCAAGCTCCTACGAGCAGTACTTC
cdr3_aa: CASSPFSGASSYEQYF

clone_size: NA
d_call: NA
v_call: TRBV18
j_call: TRBJ1-4
cdr3_nt: TGTGCCAGCTCACCCGCAACTAATGAAAAACTGTTTTTT
cdr3_aa: CASSPATNEKLFF

clone_size: NA
d_call: NA
v_call: TRBV5-4
j_call: TRBJ2-5
cdr3_nt: TGTGCCAGCAGCTCCGACTATTCCGAGACCCAGTACTTC
cdr3_aa: CASSSDYSETQYF

clone_size: NA
d_call: NA
v_call: TRBV30
j_call: TRBJ2-7
cdr3_nt: TGTGCCTGGAGTGTACTTAAAGGGGTCTGGGAGCAGTACTTC
cdr3_aa: CAWSVLKGVWEQYF

clone_size: few
d_call: NA
v_call: TRBV4-1
j_call: TRBJ2-5
cdr3_nt: TGCGCCAGCAGCCAAGATCGGGGATGGCGGGAGACCCAGTACTTC
cdr3_aa: CASSQDRGWRETQYF

clone_size: NA
d_call: NA
v_call: TRBV11-3
j_call: TRBJ1-1
cdr3_nt: TGTGCCAGCAGCTCGTTGGCAGGGGTGAACACTGAAGCTTTCTTT
cdr3_aa: CASSSLAGVNTEAFF

clone_size: NA
d_call: NA
v_call: TRBV5-4
j_call: TRBJ2-7
cdr3_nt: TGTGCCAGCAGCCCCGGAGTTCCTAGGGACTTC
cdr3_aa: CASSPGVPRDF

clone_size: NA
d_call: NA
v_call: TRBV27
j_call: TRBJ2-7
cdr3_nt: TGTGCCAGCAGTTTAAGAACAGCGACCTTCCACGAGCAGTACTTC
cdr3_aa: CASSLRTATFHEQYF

clone_size: few
d_call: TRBD1
v_call: TRBV18
j_call: TRBJ2-7
cdr3_nt: TGTGCCAGCTCGTCCGACAGGGGTCTCGAGCAGTACTTC
cdr3_aa: CASSSDRGLEQYF

clone_size: NA
d_call: NA
v_call: TRBV5-1
j_call: TRBJ1-2
cdr3_nt: TGCGCCAGCAGACCCGGACCCGTTAATCCGTATGGCTACACCTTC
cdr3_aa: CASRPGPVNPYGYTF

clone_size: NA
d_call: TRBD1
v_call: TRBV5-1
j_call: TRBJ2-7
cdr3_nt: TGCGCCAGCAGCTTGGCCGGGACAGGGACATACGAGCAGTACTTC
cdr3_aa: CASSLAGTGTYEQYF

clone_size: NA
d_call: TRBD2
v_call: TRBV18
j_call: TRBJ2-7
cdr3_nt: TGTGCCAGCTCACTCTTAGCGGGAGGGCCCCACGAGCAGTACTTC
cdr3_aa: CASSLLAGGPHEQYF

clone_size: NA
d_call: NA
v_call: TRBV18
j_call: TRBJ2-3
cdr3_nt: TGTGCCAGCTCACCACCGGACGGATTCAGCACAGATACGCAGTATTTT
cdr3_aa: CASSPPDGFSTDTQYF

clone_size: NA
d_call: NA
v_call: TRBV15
j_call: TRBJ2-2
cdr3_nt: TGTGCCACCAGCAGAGCGTTAGACAGGTTTGACGGGGAGCTGTTTTTT
cdr3_aa: CATSRALDRFDGELFF

clone_size: NA
d_call: TRBD2
v_call: TRBV5-1
j_call: TRBJ2-7
cdr3_nt: TGCGCCAGCAGCGTGCTAGCGGGGGGGTCCTACGAGCAGTACTTC
cdr3_aa: CASSVLAGGSYEQYF

clone_size: NA
d_call: TRBD1
v_call: TRBV6-1
j_call: TRBJ1-2
cdr3_nt: TGTGCCAGCAGAAAACCAGGGGGCGAGGACGGCTACACCTTC
cdr3_aa: CASRKPGGEDGYTF

clone_size: NA
d_call: TRBD1
v_call: TRBV5-4
j_call: TRBJ2-6
cdr3_nt: TGTGCCAGCAGATCCCCCCCGGGACAGGAAAGCTCTGGGGCCAACGTCCTGACTTTC
cdr3_aa: CASRSPPGQESSGANVLTF

clone_size: NA
d_call: NA
v_call: TRBV28
j_call: TRBJ1-1
cdr3_nt: TGTGCCAGCAGTCTAGGCCTCGGGTGGGGACGGTACACTGAAGCTTTCTTT
cdr3_aa: CASSLGLGWGRYTEAFF

clone_size: NA
d_call: TRBD1
v_call: TRBV18
j_call: TRBJ1-3
cdr3_nt: TGTGCCAGCTCTCAACATGGACAGGTTGGAAACACCATATATTTT
cdr3_aa: CASSQHGQVGNTIYF

clone_size: NA
d_call: NA
v_call: TRBV10-3
j_call: TRBJ2-1
cdr3_nt: TGTGCCATCAGTGTGGCAGGTCGGCGCAGTGAGCAGTTCTTC
cdr3_aa: CAISVAGRRSEQFF

clone_size: NA
d_call: NA
v_call: TRBV6-4
j_call: TRBJ1-2
cdr3_nt: TGTGCCAGCAGTGAACGCATGAAGGGGGGTAACGATGGCTACACCTTC
cdr3_aa: CASSERMKGGNDGYTF

clone_size: NA
d_call: TRBD2
v_call: TRBV11-2
j_call: TRBJ2-7
cdr3_nt: TGTGCCAGCAGCGGACAGCGGGGGGTCATGAGCGAGCAGTACTTC
cdr3_aa: CASSGQRGVMSEQYF

clone_size: few
d_call: NA
v_call: TRBV6-4
j_call: TRBJ1-1
cdr3_nt: TGTGCCAGCAGTGACTCACCCCAGGGAAGAGCTTTCTTT
cdr3_aa: CASSDSPQGRAFF

clone_size: once
d_call: NA
v_call: TRBV7-9
j_call: TRBJ1-4
cdr3_nt: TGTGCCAGCAGCCCTCTAGAGCGATTAGGGAATGAAAAACTGTTTTTT
cdr3_aa: CASSPLERLGNEKLFF

clone_size: NA
d_call: TRBD2
v_call: TRBV7-6
j_call: TRBJ2-1
cdr3_nt: TGTGCCAGCAGCTTAGCGGAGCGGGAAGGCAATGAGCAGTTCTTC
cdr3_aa: CASSLAEREGNEQFF

clone_size: NA
d_call: TRBD2
v_call: TRBV5-1
j_call: TRBJ2-3
cdr3_nt: TGCGCCAGCAGCTGGAGCGGGACTAGCGGAAACACAGATACGCAGTATTTT
cdr3_aa: CASSWSGTSGNTDTQYF

clone_size: few
d_call: TRBD1
v_call: TRBV6-1
j_call: TRBJ1-2
cdr3_nt: TGTGCCAGCAGCTGGACAGGGATTACCTATGGCTACACCTTC
cdr3_aa: CASSWTGITYGYTF

clone_size: NA
d_call: NA
v_call: TRBV9
j_call: TRBJ2-3
cdr3_nt: TGTGCCAGCAGCGTAAGATTTGGGGAGGACGATACGCAGTATTTT
cdr3_aa: CASSVRFGEDDTQYF

clone_size: NA
d_call: NA
v_call: TRBV28
j_call: TRBJ2-5
cdr3_nt: TGTGCCAGCACCTCATGGGGTGAAGAGACCCAGTACTTC
cdr3_aa: CASTSWGEETQYF

clone_size: NA
d_call: NA
v_call: TRBV6-1
j_call: TRBJ2-5
cdr3_nt: TGTGCCAGCAACCAACCGAGCAGAGGAAAAGAGACCCAGTACTTC
cdr3_aa: CASNQPSRGKETQYF